This T cell receptor (beta chain) was retrieved from a study of cytomegalovirus exposure and HLA in healthy donors. About the research overall: According to later analysis, the same platform produced the 120 validation and approximately 700 first-cohort repertoires.

This CDR3 comprises 12 residues. Germline V gives CDR1 SGHVS, CDR2 FQNEAQ. The V end was cut by 5 bases, the J end by 2 bases, with 7 bases between. Study findings and constraints: As was reported, the classifier diagnosed cytomegalovirus status with high specificity and sensitivity. The study designated 150 to 200 TCR beta chains cytomegalovirus-associated.

Assay used: immunoSEQ multiplex PCR; TCRdb lists only in-frame clones, some missing. The profile shows about 140,000 clones, 70% to 90% of them singletons. As regards this clone: Its antigen is still unknown.

Sequencing used PBMCs. This chain links TRBV7-8 with TRBJ2-7, with D unclear. The sequence came from a woman in her thirties in good health and CMV-seronegative. As DNA, the CDR3 is TGTGCCAGCAGCCAGACTGCCTACGAGCAGTACTTC. Translating it yields CASSQTAYEQYF.